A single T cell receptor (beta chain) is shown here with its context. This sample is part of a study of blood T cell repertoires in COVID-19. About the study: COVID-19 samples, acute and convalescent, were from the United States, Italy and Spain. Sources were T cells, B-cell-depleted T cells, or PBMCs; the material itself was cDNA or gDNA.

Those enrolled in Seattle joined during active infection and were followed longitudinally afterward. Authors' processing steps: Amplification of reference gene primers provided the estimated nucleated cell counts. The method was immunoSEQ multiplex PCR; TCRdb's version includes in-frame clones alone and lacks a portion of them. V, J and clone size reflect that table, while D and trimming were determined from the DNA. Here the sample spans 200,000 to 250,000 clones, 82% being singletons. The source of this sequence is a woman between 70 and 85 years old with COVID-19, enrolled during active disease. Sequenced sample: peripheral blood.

This CDR3 reads CASSSGGGLVSSGNTIYF. CDR3 DNA: TGTGCCAGCAGTTCCGGAGGAGGGCTCGTAAGCTCTGGAAACACCATATATTTT. This chain uses TRBV28 with TRBJ1-3; D unclear. This CDR3 has 18 residues. Germline lookup yields CDR1 MDHEN and CDR2 SYDVKM. The germline V and J ends were trimmed by 4 bases and 0 bases, with 19 bases remaining between them.